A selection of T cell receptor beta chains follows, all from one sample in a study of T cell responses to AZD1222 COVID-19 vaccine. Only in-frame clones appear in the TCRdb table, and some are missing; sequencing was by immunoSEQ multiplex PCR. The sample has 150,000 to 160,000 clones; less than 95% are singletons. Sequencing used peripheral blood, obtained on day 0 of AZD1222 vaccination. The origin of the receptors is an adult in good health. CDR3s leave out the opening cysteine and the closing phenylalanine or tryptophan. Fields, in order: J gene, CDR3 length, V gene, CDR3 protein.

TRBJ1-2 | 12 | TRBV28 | ASSLIQGARGYT
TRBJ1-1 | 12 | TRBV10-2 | ASKAAGGYTEAF
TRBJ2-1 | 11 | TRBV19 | ASRDRGSYEQF
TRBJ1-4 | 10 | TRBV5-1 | ASSVPGGQLF
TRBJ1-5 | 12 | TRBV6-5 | ASRDRGGNQPQH
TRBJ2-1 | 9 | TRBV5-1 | ASSEYNEQF
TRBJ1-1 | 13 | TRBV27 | ASTPGATSHTEAF
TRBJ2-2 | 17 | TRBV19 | ASSMFGLAGTQNTGELF
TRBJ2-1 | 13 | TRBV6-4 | ASSEYGSSYNEQF
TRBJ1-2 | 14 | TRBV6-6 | ASRTTWTGVGYGYT
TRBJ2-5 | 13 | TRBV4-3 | ASSPSLRSQETQY
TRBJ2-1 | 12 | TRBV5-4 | ASNPGDIGNEQF
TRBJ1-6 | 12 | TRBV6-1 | ASSEGGENSPLH
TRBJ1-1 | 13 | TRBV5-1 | ASSPTGTGDTEAF
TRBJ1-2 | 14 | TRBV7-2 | ASSLRAGTLAYGYT
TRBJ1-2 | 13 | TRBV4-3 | ASSQDTGGLYGYT
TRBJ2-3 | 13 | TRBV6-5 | ASSLSLAGTDTQY
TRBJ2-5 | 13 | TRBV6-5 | ASSYQTGYQETQY
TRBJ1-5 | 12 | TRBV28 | ASNRDRANQPQH
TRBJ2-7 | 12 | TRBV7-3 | ASSPGTGGDEQY
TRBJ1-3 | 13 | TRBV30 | AWSAKDTSGNTIY
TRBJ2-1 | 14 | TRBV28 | ASSLWSERKYNEQF